This entry features one T cell receptor (beta chain) sequence. Its target is unknown. Cyclophosphamide on days +3 and +4 followed busulfan-fludarabine conditioning and a marrow graft. The data derive from a study of T cells after posttransplantation cyclophosphamide. Study conclusions and caveats: Blood and skin or GI T cell repertoires showed limited TRB overlap.

V trimming: 2 bases; J trimming: 2 bases; junction bases outside the gene matches: 3. Germline V gives CDR1 SGHTA, CDR2 FQGNSA. The CDR3 is made up of 14 amino acids. Clones were read by immunoSEQ multiplex PCR, and TCRdb kept only the in-frame ones, dropping some. The sample consists of some 20,000 clones, roughly 72% of them appearing once. The chain recombines TRBV7-2 with TRBJ2-7; 7 bases are shared with TRBD1. The source is a male patient aged 30 to 39 who received an allogeneic stem cell transplant from a related donor, was CMV-positive, and had acute GVHD only. The graft donor may account for some of the T cells. Here the sequenced sample was PBMCs, taken after an allogeneic stem cell transplant with post-transplant cyclophosphamide. CDR3 sequence reads: CASSLRTGPYEQYF. The CDR3 DNA reads as TGTGCCAGCAGCTTAAGGACAGGACCCTACGAGCAGTACTTC.